This T cell receptor (beta chain) was sequenced during a study of T cell repertoires and HLA-DP antigens. Method: immunoSEQ multiplex PCR; TCRdb's copy keeps in-frame clones and lacks some. The data contain tens of thousands of clones, about 82% of them singletons. Germline assignment: CDR1 SGHDN and CDR2 FVKESK. Trimming shortened V by 6 bases and J by 9 bases, and 20 bases separated the two germline ends. The CDR3 is made up of 14 amino acids. Worth noting for this clone: Its antigen is unknown.

This chain joins TRBV14 and TRBJ2-5; D ambiguous. The TCR originated in a man between 60 and 75 years old in good health and CMV-seronegative. Source material: CD4+ T cells from PBMCs. The CDR3, as DNA: TGTGCCAGCAGAAAGGTCCCTGCTAGTCGGGCCCAGTACTTC. Its protein is CASRKVPASRAQYF.